This passage covers 20 T cell receptor beta chains from one sample sequenced in a study of blood T cell repertoires in COVID-19. Sequencing used immunoSEQ multiplex PCR; TCRdb keeps in-frame clones, though not all of them. The top ten clones hold about 20% of a sample with tens of thousands of clones, 86% of them seen once. The sequencing input was peripheral blood. Receptors were obtained from a woman aged 80 or older in a cohort sampled during active or convalescent COVID-19.

The chain combines TRBV5-1 with TRBJ1-1, with TRBD1 matching over 7 bases. V lost 3 bases, J lost 4 bases, and 9 bases stayed unmatched. Germline lookup yields CDR1 SGHRS and CDR2 YFSETQ. The CDR3 covers 15 residues. Here the CDR3 DNA reads TGCGCCAGCAGCTACCGACAGGGAAGCGGCACTGAAGCTTTCTTT. Its protein product is CASSYRQGSGTEAFF.

In nucleotides, the CDR3 is TGTGCCAGCAGCCCTCGGCTGACGGGTCAGCCCCAGCATTTT. Protein product: CASSPRLTGQPQHF. V is TRBV9 and J is TRBJ1-5; D not certain. The CDR3 runs to 14 residues. Per germline, CDR1 SGDLS and CDR2 YYNGEE. V shed 4 bases and J shed 6 bases, with 14 bases lying between them.

There are a few counts of this clone. The chain combines TRBV4-1 with TRBJ2-2; 11 bases agree with TRBD2. J was trimmed by 6 bases and V by 7 bases; bases with no gene match: 7. This CDR3 has 15 residues. CDR1 is MGHRA and CDR2 is YSYEKL in the germline V gene. Here the CDR3 DNA reads TGCGCCAGCACCCATAGCGGGAGGGCCGCCGGGGAGCTGTTTTTT. Encoded protein: CASTHSGRAAGELFF.

In DNA, the CDR3 is TGTGCCAGCTCTCAAGGGGCCACTGAAGCTTTCTTT. It yields the protein CASSQGATEAFF. The chain joins TRBV18 to TRBJ1-1; possibly TRBD1 for D (5 bases). V dropped 6 bases and J dropped 4 bases, with 9 bases sitting between them. The CDR3 runs 12 residues. Per the germline V gene, CDR1 is KGHSH and CDR2 is LQKENI.

The CDR3 DNA follows: TGCGCCAGCAGCCAGGACAGCAGCTCCTATAATTCACCCCTCCACTTT. It codes for CASSQDSSSYNSPLHF. The rearrangement links TRBV5-1 to TRBJ1-6, with D possibly matching TRBD1 (6 bases). V was pared by 4 bases and J by 0 bases, with 11 bases between. Per the germline V gene, CDR1 is SGHRS and CDR2 is YFSETQ. This CDR3 has 16 residues.

The genes are TRBV9 and TRBJ2-5; D is ambiguous. The CDR3 runs 14 residues. The ends were cut back, 3 bases at V and 1 base at J, with 10 bases in the middle. Germline lookup yields CDR1 SGDLS and CDR2 YYNGEE. CDR3 residues: CASSGLASQETQYF. DNA for the CDR3: TGTGCCAGCAGCGGACTGGCCAGCCAAGAGACCCAGTACTTC. Full variable domain (outside the CDR3, taken from reference TRBV9 and TRBJ2-5): DSGVTQTPKHLITATGQRVTLRCSPRSGDLSVYWYQQSLDQGLQFLIQYYNGEERAKGNILERFSAQQFPDLHSELNLSSLELGDSALYFCASSGLASQETQYFGPGTRLLVL.

The chain has TRBV9 and TRBJ2-7; possible D gene TRBD1, 5 bases. The germline CDR1 and CDR2 sequences are SGDLS and YYNGEE. The CDR3 extends over 12 amino acids. V dropped 4 bases and J dropped 3 bases, with 8 bases sitting between them. The CDR3 DNA is TGTGCCAGCAGCCCCAGGGTCTACGAGCAGTACGTC. As protein: CASSPRVYEQYV.

This chain connects TRBV3-1 (or the pseudogene TRBV3-2) to TRBJ2-3; a weak D match, TRBD2 (5 bases). The V and J ends lost 2 bases and 5 bases respectively, with 8 bases between them. CDR1 is LGHDT, CDR2 YNNKEL, per germline (reference sequence). CDR3 length equals 13 residues. The CDR3 coding sequence is TGTGCCAGCAGCCAACCAGCGGAAGATACGCAGTATTTT. Protein product: CASSQPAEDTQYF.

V usage is TRBV19 and J usage is TRBJ2-2, with TRBD2 matching over 10 bases. CDR3 length: 13 residues. CDR1 is LNHDA and CDR2 is SQIVND in the germline V gene (reference sequence). Germline trimming cut 9 bases from V and 5 bases from J; bases unmatched to any gene: 3. CDR3: CASKREGTGELFF. The CDR3 nucleotides are TGTGCCAGCAAGCGGGAGGGGACCGGGGAGCTGTTTTTT. Drawing the rest from reference TRBV19 and TRBJ2-2, the complete variable domain is DGGITQSPKYLFRKEGQNVTLSCEQNLNHDAMYWYRQDPGQGLRLIYYSQIVNDFQKGDIAEGYSVSREKKESFPLTVTSAQKNPTAFYLCASKREGTGELFFGEGSRLTVL.

The CDR3 region is CASSFGILEAFF. DNA of the CDR3: TGTGCCAGCAGTTTCGGGATTTTGGAGGCTTTCTTT. This chain uses TRBV12-3 or TRBV12-4 with TRBJ1-1; D not resolved. The length of the CDR3 is 12 residues. V was pared by 3 bases and J by 11 bases, with 13 bases between.

The chain recombines TRBV19 with TRBJ2-7; D may be TRBD1 (5 bases). The V gene's germline CDR1 is LNHDA and CDR2 SQIVND (reference sequence). With 3 bases removed from V and 2 bases from J, the gap between germline ends came to 11 bases. The CDR3 is made up of 14 amino acids. Here the CDR3 reads CASSIAPGTYEQYF. The DNA of the CDR3 is TGTGCCAGTAGTATTGCCCCAGGGACCTACGAGCAGTACTTC. Complete variable domain (other parts from reference TRBV19 and TRBJ2-7): DGGITQSPKYLFRKEGQNVTLSCEQNLNHDAMYWYRQDPGQGLRLIYYSQIVNDFQKGDIAEGYSVSREKKESFPLTVTSAQKNPTAFYLCASSIAPGTYEQYFGPGTRLTVT.

This chain connects TRBV4-1 to TRBJ2-3; TRBD2 agrees at 8 bases. Germline V gene data show CDR1 as MGHRA and CDR2 as YSYEKL. The CDR3 is made up of 17 amino acids. V shed 0 bases, J shed 6 bases, and the junction held 11 bases outside the gene matches. CDR3 in DNA: TGCGCCAGCAGCCAAGAAAGAGGGCGGGAGGCCCAGGATACGCAGTATTTT. This gives the protein CASSQERGREAQDTQYF.

The gene calls are TRBV2 and TRBJ2-7; perhaps TRBD1 as D (5 bases). Trimming took 7 bases from V and 0 from J, leaving 16 bases between them. Germline assignment: CDR1 SNHLY and CDR2 FYNNEI. The CDR3 totals 15 residues. CDR3 nucleotides: TGTGCCAGCACCTTAATCTTGGACAACTCCTACGAGCAGTACGTC. Its protein product is CASTLILDNSYEQYV.

DNA for the CDR3: TGTGCCAGCAGTCCGAACACCGGGGGCAATCAGCCCCAGCATTTT. This gives the protein CASSPNTGGNQPQHF. J is TRBJ1-5 and V is TRBV27; D gene unclear. This CDR3 spans 15 amino acids. Trimming left V 5 bases short and J 2 bases short, with 13 bases between. The germline V gene has CDR1 MNHEY and CDR2 SMNVEV (reference sequence).

The V gene is TRBV27, the J gene TRBJ1-5, with 10 bases that match TRBD1. Germline V gene sequence: CDR1 MNHEY, CDR2 SMNVEV (reference sequence). The CDR3 is 23 amino acids. V was clipped by 3 bases and J by 2 bases; unmatched bases: 25. The CDR3 sequence is CASSFFRRGMGTGALLGNQPQHF. CDR3 in DNA: TGTGCCAGCAGTTTTTTCAGGCGGGGCATGGGGACAGGGGCTCTCCTCGGCAATCAGCCCCAGCATTTT.

The chain couples TRBV5-1 to TRBJ2-6, with D perhaps matching TRBD2 (5 bases). Germline V gene sequence: CDR1 SGHRS, CDR2 YFSETQ. The length of the CDR3 is 15 residues. V was cut by 4 bases and J by 0 bases, with 8 bases left in between. CDR3 region: CASSEGLSGANVLTF. For the CDR3, the DNA is TGCGCCAGCAGCGAGGGCCTCTCTGGGGCCAACGTCCTGACTTTC.

The chain is built from TRBV20-1 and TRBJ2-7; unclear D gene. Germline V gives CDR1 DFQATT, CDR2 SNEGSKA (reference sequence). The CDR3 loop spans 11 amino acids. The V gene lost 3 bases and the J gene lost 4 bases, with 7 bases spanning the gap. CDR3 bases: TGCAGTGCTAGGCTAGGATACGAGCAGTACTTC. Translated, it gives CSARLGYEQYF.

V and J are TRBV6-4 and TRBJ1-2; the D is unclear. Per the germline V gene, CDR1 is MRHNA and CDR2 is SNTAGT. CDR3 length: 14 amino acids. V lost 3 bases to trimming and J lost 4 bases, with 12 bases between them. The CDR3 region has the DNA TGTGCCAGCAGTGAGTCCTTAGCGAGCTATGGCTACACCTTC. Encoded protein: CASSESLASYGYTF.

V and J are TRBV24-1 and TRBJ1-2, with no clear D. V gave up 2 bases and J gave up 4 bases, with 10 bases separating them. Germline assignment: CDR1 KGHDR and CDR2 SFDVKD. The length of the CDR3 is 14 residues. The CDR3 here is CATSDSEPFYGYTF. The CDR3 bases are TGTGCCACCAGTGATTCGGAGCCATTCTATGGCTACACCTTC.

This clone was detected a few times. The chain joins TRBV11-3 to TRBJ1-1; D gene ambiguous. Germline CDR1 is SGHNT and CDR2 is YENEEA. V was cut by 5 bases and J by 4 bases, with 11 bases left in between. The CDR3 contains 13 residues. CDR3 region: CASSPDRSTEAFF. As DNA, the CDR3 is TGTGCCAGCAGCCCAGATCGAAGCACTGAAGCTTTCTTT.